These 18 T cell receptor beta chains were sequenced from one sample in a study of blood T cell repertoires in COVID-19. Profiling relied on immunoSEQ multiplex PCR, and the TCRdb table lists in-frame clones only, not all of them. Seen here are some 45,000 clones, roughly nine tenths observed once, and the top ten hold 6% to 6.5%. Material: peripheral blood. These receptors originate from a man between 65 and 79 years old with active COVID-19.

The chain couples TRBV3-1 (or the pseudogene TRBV3-2) to TRBJ2-1; TRBD1 matches at 7 bases. The trim removed 3 bases at V and 7 bases at J, leaving 6 bases unmatched. The CDR3 consists of 14 residues. The germline gives CDR1 LGHDT, CDR2 YNNKEL (reference sequence). This CDR3 reads CASSQETGFNEQFF. The CDR3 region has the DNA TGTGCCAGCAGCCAGGAGACAGGGTTTAATGAGCAGTTCTTC.

J is TRBJ1-2 and V is TRBV11-2; 7 bases map to TRBD1. Trimming at V came to 3 bases and at J to 3 bases, leaving 10 bases not matched to a gene. The germline V gene encodes CDR1 SGHAT and CDR2 FQNNGV. The CDR3 extends over 16 amino acids. CDR3 coding DNA: TGTGCCAGCAGCTTTCCCAGGGGGGCGTCGGACTATGGCTACACCTTC. It encodes CASSFPRGASDYGYTF. Full variable domain (rest looked up from reference TRBV11-2 and TRBJ1-2): EAGVAQSPRYKIIEKRQSVAFWCNPISGHATLYWYQQILGQGPKLLIQFQNNGVVDDSQLPKDRFSAERLKGVDSTLKIQPAKLEDSAVYLCASSFPRGASDYGYTFGSGTRLTVV.

The chain has TRBV9 and TRBJ1-2, with TRBD1 matching 7 bases. The CDR3 totals 12 residues. V gave up 3 bases and J gave up 7 bases; unmatched junction bases: 3. CDR1 is SGDLS and CDR2 is YYNGEE in the germline V gene. The CDR3 sequence is CASSATGAGYTF. For the CDR3, the DNA is TGTGCCAGCAGCGCAACAGGGGCTGGCTACACCTTC.

The V call is TRBV2, the J call TRBJ2-1; D ambiguous. The CDR3 contains 13 residues. Trimming stripped 6 bases from V and 4 bases from J, with 10 bases between. Germline assignment: CDR1 SNHLY and CDR2 FYNNEI. The chain's CDR3 is CASSPWRYNEQFF. For the CDR3, the DNA is TGTGCCAGCAGCCCTTGGAGATACAATGAGCAGTTCTTC.

This clone was seen just once. Other DNA sequences from this sample encode an identical CDR3 as well. The chain uses TRBV9 and TRBJ1-2, with 7 positions matching TRBD1. The V gene end was trimmed by 0 bases and the J gene end by 5 bases; junction bases not matched to a gene: 4. This CDR3 has 14 amino acids. The germline V gene has CDR1 SGDLS and CDR2 YYNGEE. The DNA for the CDR3 is TGTGCCAGCAGCGTAGGAACAGGGGAGTATGGCTACACCTTC. Its translation: CASSVGTGEYGYTF.

The genes are TRBV30 and TRBJ1-6; the match to TRBD1 covers 10 bases. The V gene end was trimmed by 2 bases and the J gene end by 7 bases; junction bases not matched to a gene: 2. Germline V lookup: CDR1 GTSNPN, CDR2 SVGIG (reference sequence). The CDR3 covers 14 residues. The CDR3 here is CAWSWTGGNSPLHF. CDR3 nucleotides: TGTGCCTGGAGTTGGACAGGGGGGAATTCACCCCTCCACTTT.

The chain carries TRBV7-6 and TRBJ2-7; D perhaps matches TRBD2 (6 bases). The CDR3 has 16 amino acids. V lost 0 bases, J lost 2 bases, and 14 bases lay in between. Germline V CDR1 and CDR2: SGHVS, FNYEAQ. CDR3 amino acids: CASSLAGGRLPYEQYF. For the CDR3, the DNA is TGTGCCAGCAGCTTAGCGGGAGGCAGGCTTCCCTACGAGCAGTACTTC.

The chain has TRBV11-2 and TRBJ2-7; D perhaps matches TRBD1 (6 bases). Trimming removed 9 bases from V and 8 bases from J, with 14 bases in between. CDR3 length: 11 residues. The germline gives CDR1 SGHAT, CDR2 FQNNGV. The CDR3 sequence is CASGQGQQQYF. For the CDR3, the DNA is TGTGCCAGTGGGCAGGGACAACAGCAGTACTTC.

The chain combines TRBV6-5 with TRBJ2-7; no firm D call. Trimming pared 0 bases from V and 3 bases from J, leaving 9 bases between. The CDR3 runs to 14 residues. Per the germline V gene, CDR1 is MNHEY and CDR2 is SVGAGI. This chain's CDR3 is CASSYSAGFYEQYF. The DNA of the CDR3 is TGTGCCAGCAGTTACTCGGCAGGTTTCTACGAGCAGTACTTC.

This rearrangement joins TRBV5-1 to TRBJ2-7; 12 bases are shared with TRBD1. The germline gives CDR1 SGHRS, CDR2 YFSETQ. J lost 5 bases, V lost 3 bases, and 9 bases had no gene match. The CDR3 consists of 16 residues. The CDR3 loop is CASSSGTGGSDHEQYF. The DNA for the CDR3 is TGCGCCAGCAGCTCGGGGACAGGGGGCAGTGACCACGAGCAGTACTTC.

This chain links TRBV7-2 with TRBJ2-2; 8 bases line up with TRBD1. V lost 1 base, J lost 5 bases, and 3 bases stayed unmatched. This CDR3 contains 15 residues. CDR1 is SGHTA and CDR2 is FQGNSA in the germline V gene. CDR3 bases: TGTGCCAGCAGCTTAGGGACAGGGTTGACCGGGGAGCTGTTTTTT. This sequence encodes CASSLGTGLTGELFF.

The chain links TRBV19 to TRBJ2-3, with TRBD1 as a possible D gene (6 bases). Looked up from germline, CDR1 is LNHDA and CDR2 is SQIVND (reference sequence). The CDR3 totals 15 residues. V lost 9 bases and J 2 bases, leaving 18 bases between the germline ends. The CDR3 loop is CASTKGDRSTDTQYF. CDR3 bases: TGTGCCAGCACCAAGGGGGACCGGTCCACAGATACGCAGTATTTT.

The DNA for the CDR3 is TGCGCCAGCAGCCAGCCGGGACAGGGGCAAGAGACCCAGTACTTC. Protein: CASSQPGQGQETQYF. The chain couples TRBV5-1 to TRBJ2-5; 10 nucleotides match TRBD1. The ends lost 4 bases at V and 2 bases at J; junction bases unmatched: 5. This CDR3 is 15 amino acids long. Germline V CDR1 and CDR2: SGHRS, YFSETQ.

DNA of the CDR3: TGTGCCAGTAGGGGAAGAGCGGGGGGCAGGGCAGATACGCAGTATTTT. Translated, it gives CASRGRAGGRADTQYF. The chain combines TRBV19 with TRBJ2-3; 9 nucleotides line up with TRBD2. Germline-derived CDR1 and CDR2 are LNHDA and SQIVND (reference sequence). The CDR3 consists of 16 residues. The V and J ends lost 6 bases and 4 bases, in that order; junction bases with no gene match: 11.

This clone appeared a single time. The chain has TRBV12-3 or TRBV12-4 and TRBJ2-1, with TRBD1 identical over 8 bases. This CDR3 region has 13 residues. V lost 5 bases and J lost 9; bases outside the gene matches: 6. Here the CDR3 reads CASSGRQGTEQFF. As DNA, the CDR3 is TGTGCCAGCAGTGGAAGACAGGGGACTGAGCAGTTCTTC.

The chain has TRBV2 and TRBJ1-5; 12 positions match TRBD1. CDR1 and CDR2 from the germline V gene are SNHLY and FYNNEI. The CDR3 is made up of 17 amino acids. Trimming removed 6 bases from V and 2 bases from J; junction bases left unmatched: 8. The CDR3 DNA sequence: TGTGCCAGCAGCCCCGGGACAGGGGGCACCCGCAATCAGCCCCAGCATTTT. This codes for CASSPGTGGTRNQPQHF. The full variable domain, in which reference TRBV2 and TRBJ1-5 provide the parts outside the CDR3, is EPEVTQTPSHQVTQMGQEVILRCVPISNHLYFYWYRQILGQKVEFLVSFYNNEISEKSEIFDDQFSVERPDGSNFTLKIRSTKLEDSAMYFCASSPGTGGTRNQPQHFGDGTRLSIL.

The chain carries TRBV21-1 and TRBJ2-1; the table's D call, TRBD1, was not checked against the DNA. TRBV21-1 is labeled a pseudogene. The CDR3 extends over 15 amino acids. The CDR3 nucleotides are TGTGCCAGCACCGTAACAGGGGGCAATGACAATGAGCAGTTCTTC. The encoded protein is CASTVTGGNDNEQFF.

The chain combines TRBV15 with TRBJ1-1; a possible D gene is TRBD1 (5 bases). The CDR3 is made up of 14 amino acids. V shed 3 bases and J shed 1 base, with 9 bases lying between them. Germline V gene lookup returns CDR1 LNHNV and CDR2 YYDKDF (reference sequence). CDR3 in amino acids: CATSSRESNTEAFF. The CDR3, as DNA: TGTGCCACCAGCAGCAGGGAATCGAACACTGAAGCTTTCTTT.